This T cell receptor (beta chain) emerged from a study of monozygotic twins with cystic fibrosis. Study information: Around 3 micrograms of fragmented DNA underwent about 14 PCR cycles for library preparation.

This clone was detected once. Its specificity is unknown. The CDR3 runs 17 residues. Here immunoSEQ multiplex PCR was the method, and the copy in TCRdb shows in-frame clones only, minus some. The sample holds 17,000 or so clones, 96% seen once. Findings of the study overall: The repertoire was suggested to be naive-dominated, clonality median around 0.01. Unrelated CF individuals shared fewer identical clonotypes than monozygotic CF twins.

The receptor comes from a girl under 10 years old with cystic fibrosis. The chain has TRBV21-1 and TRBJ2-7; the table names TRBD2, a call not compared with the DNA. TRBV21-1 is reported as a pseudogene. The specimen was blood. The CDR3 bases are TGTGCCAGCAGCAAAGATTGGCGCGGGGGGCGCCTACGAGGGCAGTACTTC. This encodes CASSKDWRGGRLRGQYF.